These 8 T cell receptor beta chains were sequenced from one sample in a study of tumor-infiltrating lymphocytes in primary liver carcinoma. Unsorted bulk tissue of about 19-33 mg yielded co-extracted RNA and DNA. Priming with a constant-region primer yielded TCR beta cDNA from around 0.45 ug total RNA. What produced the TCR beta libraries was three nested multiplex PCR rounds using slightly modified ARM-PCR. TRBV1-TRBV30 forward and Cbeta reverse primers drove the first two approximately 11-cycle rounds. In TCRdb, the multiplex PCR reads were re-called with MiXCR into one record per CDR3 protein. The sample has about 120,000 distinct CDR3 sequences; around two thirds are singletons. Material: tumor-adjacent normal liver tissue. Receptors originate from a woman in her sixties with primary liver carcinoma and hepatitis B virus infection.

This clonotype occurred once. The final CDR3 position lacks the conserved phenylalanine or tryptophan, pointing to a likely read error. The chain has TRBV6-1 and TRBJ2-5; D is perhaps TRBD2 (6 bases). Germline CDR1 and CDR2: MNHNS and SASEGT. CDR3 length: 16 amino acids. This CDR3 is CVSSEAGREYQETQYL. DNA of the CDR3: TGTGTCAGCAGTGAAGCGGGCAGGGAGTACCAAGAGACCCAGTACCTC.

V and J are TRBV11-2 and TRBJ1-3; weak D call: TRBD1 (5 bases). Germline CDR1 is SGHAT and CDR2 is FQNNGV. V dropped 8 bases and J dropped 0 bases, with 26 bases sitting between them. There are 19 residues in the CDR3. CDR3 in DNA: TGTGCCAGCGGCTCACGCCCGGGTAGGGGAGCGTACTCTGGAAACACCATATATTTT. The encoded protein is CASGSRPGRGAYSGNTIYF.

Note on this clonotype: At one boundary the junction diverges from the germline segment, which might be a read error. The chain recombines TRBV4-2 with TRBJ2-1; perhaps TRBD2 as D (6 bases). CDR1 is LGHNA and CDR2 is YNFKEQ in the germline V gene. This CDR3 is 15 amino acids long. CDR3 in amino acids: CASSQDIGLPNERFF. The CDR3 bases are TGTGCCAGCAGCCAAGACATAGGACTACCTAATGAGCGGTTCTTC.

Points on this clonotype: The junction does not match germline at one end; this may be a read error. The chain joins TRBV11-3 to TRBJ2-1; D is unclear. CDR3 length equals 12 residues. The germline V gene has CDR1 SGHNT and CDR2 YENEEA. Here the CDR3 reads CASSLNANDQFF. The CDR3 DNA follows: TGTGCAAGCAGCTTAAATGCCAATGATCAGTTCTTC.

This clonotype was recorded many times. J is TRBJ1-4 and V is TRBV6-6; 8 positions match TRBD1. The junction had 1 base not matched to a gene; V was cut back by 0 bases and J by 4 bases. The CDR3 totals 15 residues. CDR1 is MNHNY and CDR2 is SVGAGI in the germline V gene (reference sequence). For the CDR3, the DNA is TGTGCCAGCAGTTACTCCGGACAGGGTAATGAAAAACTGTTTTTT. Residues: CASSYSGQGNEKLFF.

This clonotype has a handful of counts. A junction boundary mismatches the germline segment, possibly from a read error. The chain couples TRBV18 to TRBJ2-2; D is ambiguous. The CDR3 sequence is 16 residues long. CDR1 is KGHSH, CDR2 LQKENI, per germline. CDR3 bases: TGTGTCAGCTCACCTTCGCGAGAGACGAACACCGGGGAGCTGTTTTTT. Its protein product is CVSSPSRETNTGELFF.

As to this clonotype: This sequence may be a read error, since a much larger clone differs from it by one base. The V gene is TRBV11-1, the J gene TRBJ2-1, with no clear D. V was cut by 5 bases and J by 11 bases, with 13 bases left in between. This CDR3 region has 12 residues. From germline, CDR1 is SGHAT and CDR2 FQDESV (reference sequence). CDR3 coding DNA: TGTGCCAGCAGCGAGGTAGTGGATAAGCAGTTCTTC. The encoded protein is CASSEVVDKQFF. Combining the CDR3 with reference TRBV11-1 and TRBJ2-1 gives the whole variable domain EAEVAQSPRYKITEKSQAVAFWCDPISGHATLYWYRQILGQGPELLVQFQDESVVDDSQLPKDRFSAERLKGVDSTLKIQPAELGDSAMYLCASSEVVDKQFFGPGTRLTVL.

In regard to this clonotype: A much larger clone is a single base away; this may be a read error. V usage is TRBV28 and J usage is TRBJ2-7, with unresolved D. Germline CDR1 reads MDHEN; CDR2 reads SYDVKM. CDR3 length: 13 amino acids. V was pared by 5 bases and J by 3 bases, with 11 bases between. The CDR3 spells CASSPWAYYEQYF. DNA for the CDR3: TGTGCCAGCAGTCCCTGGGCATACTACGAGCAGTACTTC.